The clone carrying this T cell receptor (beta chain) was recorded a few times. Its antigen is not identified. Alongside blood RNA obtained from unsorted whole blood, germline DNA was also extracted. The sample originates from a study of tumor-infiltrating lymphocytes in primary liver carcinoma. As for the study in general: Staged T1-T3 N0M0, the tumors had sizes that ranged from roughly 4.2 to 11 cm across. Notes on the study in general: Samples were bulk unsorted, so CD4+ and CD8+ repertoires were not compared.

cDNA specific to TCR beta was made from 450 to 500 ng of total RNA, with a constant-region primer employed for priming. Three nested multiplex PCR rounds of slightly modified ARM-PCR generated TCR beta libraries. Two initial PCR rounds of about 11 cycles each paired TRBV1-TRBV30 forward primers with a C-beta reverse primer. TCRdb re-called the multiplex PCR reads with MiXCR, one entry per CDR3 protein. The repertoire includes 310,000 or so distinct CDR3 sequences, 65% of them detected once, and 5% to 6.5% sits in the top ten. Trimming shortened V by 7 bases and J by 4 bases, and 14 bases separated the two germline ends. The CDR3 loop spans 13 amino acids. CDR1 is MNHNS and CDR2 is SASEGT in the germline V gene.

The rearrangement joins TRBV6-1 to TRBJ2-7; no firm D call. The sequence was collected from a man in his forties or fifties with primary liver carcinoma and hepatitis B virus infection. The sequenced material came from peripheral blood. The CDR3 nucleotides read TGTGCCAGCACCACAGTTATTGGTTACGAGCAGTACTTC. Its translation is CASTTVIGYEQYF.